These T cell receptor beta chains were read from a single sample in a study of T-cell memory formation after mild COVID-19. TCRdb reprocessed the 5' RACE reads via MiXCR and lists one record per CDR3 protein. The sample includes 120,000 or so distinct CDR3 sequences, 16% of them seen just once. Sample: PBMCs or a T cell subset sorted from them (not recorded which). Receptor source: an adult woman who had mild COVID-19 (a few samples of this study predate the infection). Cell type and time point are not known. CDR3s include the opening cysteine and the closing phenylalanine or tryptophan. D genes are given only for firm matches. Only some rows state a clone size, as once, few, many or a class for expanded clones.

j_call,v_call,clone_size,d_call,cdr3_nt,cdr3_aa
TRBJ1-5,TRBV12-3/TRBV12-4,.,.,TGTGCCAGCAGCTTAGCGGATAGCAATCAGCCCCAGCATTTT,CASSLADSNQPQHF
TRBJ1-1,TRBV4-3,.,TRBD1,TGCGCCAGCAGCCAAGAAATTCTAAGGGGGCAAGATACTGAAGCTTTCTTT,CASSQEILRGQDTEAFF
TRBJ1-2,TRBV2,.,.,TGTGCCAGCAGCTTCGACAGGAGAACTGGCTACACCTTC,CASSFDRRTGYTF
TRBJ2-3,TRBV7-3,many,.,TGTGCCAGCAGCCCCACGGGGGGCTCGGCAGATACGCAGTATTTT,CASSPTGGSADTQYF
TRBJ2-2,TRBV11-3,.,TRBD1,TGTGCCAGCAGCCCGGACAGGGCCGCTTGGGGGGAGCTGTTTTTT,CASSPDRAAWGELFF
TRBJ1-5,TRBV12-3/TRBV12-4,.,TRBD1,TGTGCCAGCAGTTTAGATCCCGGGACAGGGTGCGAGCAGCCCCAGCATTTT,CASSLDPGTGCEQPQHF
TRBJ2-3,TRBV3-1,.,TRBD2,TGTGCCAGCAGCCGGAGAGCGGGAGAAGGAGATACGCAGTATTTT,CASSRRAGEGDTQYF
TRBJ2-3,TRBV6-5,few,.,TGTGCCAGCAGCCACGAGCGCCTAGCGAGAGCAGATACGCAGTATTTT,CASSHERLARADTQYF
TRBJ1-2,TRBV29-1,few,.,TGCAGCGTCCTCGAACCTAGGGTTCACTCCTATGGCTACACCTTC,CSVLEPRVHSYGYTF
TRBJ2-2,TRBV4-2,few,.,TGTGCCAGCAGCCACCCGGGGATTGGCGCCACGAGCACCGGGGAGCTGTTTTTT,CASSHPGIGATSTGELFF
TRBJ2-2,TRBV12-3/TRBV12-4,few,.,TGTGCCAGCAGTTTCCCGAACACCGGGGAGCTGTTTTTT,CASSFPNTGELFF
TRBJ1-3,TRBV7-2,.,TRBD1,TGTGCCAGCAGCCCGAGACAGGGAAACTCTGGAAACACCATATATTTT,CASSPRQGNSGNTIYF
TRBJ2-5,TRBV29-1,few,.,TGCAGCGTCCGACCGCCAGGGCAGGAGACCCAGTACTTC,CSVRPPGQETQYF
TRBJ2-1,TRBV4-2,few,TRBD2,TGTGCCAGCAGCCAAGAGGGAGTAGCGGGGTACAATGAGCAGTTCTTC,CASSQEGVAGYNEQFF
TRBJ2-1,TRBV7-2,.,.,TGTGCCAGCAGCTTAGCGCCCCTGAGCGATGAGCAGTTCTTC,CASSLAPLSDEQFF
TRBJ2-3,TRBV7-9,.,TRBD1,TGTGCCAGCAGTGCGGGACAGGTCAGCACAGATACGCAGTATTTT,CASSAGQVSTDTQYF